The source of this T cell receptor (beta chain) is a study of OX40 agonist ivuxolimab in advanced cancers. A word on this clone: Its target is not known.

Study results and limitations: Doses of 0.1 to 3.0 mg/kg were accompanied by clonal expansion of CD4+ and CD8+ blood T cells by week 6.

Some clones are missing from TCRdb's copy, which holds only in-frame ones; the method was immunoSEQ multiplex PCR. The table has tens of thousands of clones, 85% to 90% seen once. CDR3 length: 13 residues. From germline, CDR1 is SGHRS and CDR2 YFSETQ. Trimming at V came to 5 bases and at J to 3 bases, leaving 2 bases not matched to a gene. The starting material was CD4+ or CD8+ T cells sorted from blood, obtained in a trial of the OX40 agonist ivuxolimab. This clonotype was sampled from an adult with an advanced solid tumor such as melanoma, head and neck, liver or kidney cancer. The chain is built from TRBV5-1 and TRBJ1-2, with 9 bases aligning to TRBD1. The CDR3: CASRGDRDYGYTF. The CDR3 region has the DNA TGCGCCAGCAGAGGGGACAGGGACTATGGCTACACCTTC.